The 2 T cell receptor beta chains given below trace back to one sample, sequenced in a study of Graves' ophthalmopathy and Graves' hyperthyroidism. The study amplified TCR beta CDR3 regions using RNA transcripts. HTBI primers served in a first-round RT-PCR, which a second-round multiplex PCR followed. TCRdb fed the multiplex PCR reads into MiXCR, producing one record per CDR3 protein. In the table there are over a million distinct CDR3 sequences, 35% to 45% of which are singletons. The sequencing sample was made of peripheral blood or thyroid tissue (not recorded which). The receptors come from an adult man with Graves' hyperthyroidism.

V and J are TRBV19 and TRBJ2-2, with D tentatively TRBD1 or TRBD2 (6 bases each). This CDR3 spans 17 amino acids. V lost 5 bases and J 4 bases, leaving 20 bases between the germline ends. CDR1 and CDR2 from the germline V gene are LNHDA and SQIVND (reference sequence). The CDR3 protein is CASSLRPGATTTGELFF. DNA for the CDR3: TGTGCCAGTAGTCTCCGCCCGGGGGCGACTACCACCGGGGAGCTGTTTTTT.

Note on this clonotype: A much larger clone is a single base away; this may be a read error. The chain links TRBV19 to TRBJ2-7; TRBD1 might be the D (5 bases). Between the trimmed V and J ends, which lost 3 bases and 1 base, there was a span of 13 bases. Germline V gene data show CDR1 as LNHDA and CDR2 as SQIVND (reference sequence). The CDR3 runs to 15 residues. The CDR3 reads CASSIFLRVSYEQYF. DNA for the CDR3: TGTGCCAGTAGTATTTTCCTCAGGGTATCCTACGAGCAGTACTTC.